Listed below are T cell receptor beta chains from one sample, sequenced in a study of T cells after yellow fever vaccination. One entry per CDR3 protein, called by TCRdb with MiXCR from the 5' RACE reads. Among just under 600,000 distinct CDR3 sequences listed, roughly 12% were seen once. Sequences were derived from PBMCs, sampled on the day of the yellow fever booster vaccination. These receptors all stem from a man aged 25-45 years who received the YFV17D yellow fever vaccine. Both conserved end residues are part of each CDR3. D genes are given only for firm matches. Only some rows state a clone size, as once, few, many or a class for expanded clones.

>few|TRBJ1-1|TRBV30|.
TGTGCCTGGAGTTCAGGGACGGTTAACACTGAAGCTTTCTTT
CAWSSGTVNTEAFF
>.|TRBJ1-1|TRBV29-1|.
TGCAGCGTTGTACATGACTTGAACACTGAAGCTTTCTTT
CSVVHDLNTEAFF
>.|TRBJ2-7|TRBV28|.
TGTGCCAGCAGTTACTTCGGGGAGCAGTACTTC
CASSYFGEQYF
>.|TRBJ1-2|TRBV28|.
TGTGCCAGCGCCTCCCCGGCTTCGAACTATGGCTACACCTTC
CASASPASNYGYTF
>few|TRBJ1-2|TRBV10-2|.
TGCGCCAGCAGTGACCCCCCCCAGGGGAAGTATGGCTACACCTTC
CASSDPPQGKYGYTF
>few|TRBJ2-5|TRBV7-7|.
TGTGCCAGCAGCTCCCAAGTAGGCCCAGAAGAGACCCAGTACTTC
CASSSQVGPEETQYF
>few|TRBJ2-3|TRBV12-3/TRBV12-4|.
TGTGCCAGCAGTTTAGCCCCGCCGGCCTATAAGGATACGCAGTATTTT
CASSLAPPAYKDTQYF
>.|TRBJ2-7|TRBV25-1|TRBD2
TGTGCCAGCAGTGAAGCGGGGAGGGAGAGCTACGAGCAGTACTTC
CASSEAGRESYEQYF
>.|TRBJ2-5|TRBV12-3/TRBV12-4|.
TGTGCCAGCAGTCTCAAAGTGGGCCCGGGGCCAGAGACCCAGTACTTC
CASSLKVGPGPETQYF
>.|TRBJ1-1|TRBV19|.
TGTGCCAGTAGTATAGATCTCAGGGGCGGCACTGAAGCTTTCTTT
CASSIDLRGGTEAFF
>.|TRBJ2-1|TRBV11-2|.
TGTGCCAGCAGCTTAGAATCACTAGGGCAGTTCTTC
CASSLESLGQFF
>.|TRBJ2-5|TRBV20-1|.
TGCAGTGCCCCTCTTAGCCCACAAGAGACCCAGTACTTC
CSAPLSPQETQYF
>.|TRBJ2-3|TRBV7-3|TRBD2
TGTGCCAGCAGCTTGTCGCGGGAGAGGGGAGATACGCAGTATTTT
CASSLSRERGDTQYF
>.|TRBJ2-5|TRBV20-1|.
TGCAGTGCTAGAGAACGGGATAAGACCCAGTACTTC
CSARERDKTQYF
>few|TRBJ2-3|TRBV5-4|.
TGTGCCAGCAGCTTGAACGGGGCTAACACAGATACGCAGTATTTT
CASSLNGANTDTQYF
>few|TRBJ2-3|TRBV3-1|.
TGTGCCAGCAGCCGGGAGACAGATACGCAGTATTTT
CASSRETDTQYF
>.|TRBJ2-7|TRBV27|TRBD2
TGTGCCAGCAGTTTAACCGGGACTAGCCGTGTCTACGAGCAGTACTTC
CASSLTGTSRVYEQYF
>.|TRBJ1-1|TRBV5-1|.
TGCGCCAGCAGCTTGGTGGATCTGAACACTGAAGCTTTCTTT
CASSLVDLNTEAFF
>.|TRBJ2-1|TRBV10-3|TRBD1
TGTGCCATCAGTGAGCAAAGGTTGACAGGGGATCACAATGAGCAGTTCTTC
CAISEQRLTGDHNEQFF
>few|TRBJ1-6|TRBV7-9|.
TGTGCCAGCAGCCCAACCGGGGGATATAATTCACCCCTCCACTTT
CASSPTGGYNSPLHF
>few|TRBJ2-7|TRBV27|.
TGTGCCAGCAGTTTAAGACCGGCCAAGTACTCCTACGAGCAGTACTTC
CASSLRPAKYSYEQYF
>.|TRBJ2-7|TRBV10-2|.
TGCGCCAGCAGGGGACCTGAGTGGTACGAGCAGTACTTC
CASRGPEWYEQYF
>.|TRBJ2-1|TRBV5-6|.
TGTGCCAGCAAGTCACCGACCGTTGAGCAGTTCTTC
CASKSPTVEQFF
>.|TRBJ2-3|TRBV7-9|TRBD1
TGTGCCAGCAGCTGGGACAGGGGGGCCCCCGATACGCAGTATTTT
CASSWDRGAPDTQYF
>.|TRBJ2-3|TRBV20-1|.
TGCAGTGCTAGAGGTCCCTTGGAGGGGACCCTCACAGATACGCAGTATTTT
CSARGPLEGTLTDTQYF
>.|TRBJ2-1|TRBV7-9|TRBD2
TGTGCCAGCAGCTCCTTTACAGGTAGCGGGAGGAATGAGCAGTTCTTC
CASSSFTGSGRNEQFF
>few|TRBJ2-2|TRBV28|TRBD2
TGTGCCAGCAGCGGCGCGGGAGGGAACACCGGGGAGCTGTTTTTT
CASSGAGGNTGELFF
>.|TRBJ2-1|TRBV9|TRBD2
TGTGCCAGCAGCGTTAGCGGGAGGGCCCAGGGTGAGCAGTTCTTC
CASSVSGRAQGEQFF
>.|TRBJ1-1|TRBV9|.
TGTGCCAGCAGAGGAACAGGTGAAGCTTTCTTT
CASRGTGEAFF
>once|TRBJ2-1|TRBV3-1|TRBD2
TGTGCCAGCAGCCATGGACTAGCGGGAACATTCTGGGAGCAGTTCTTC
CASSHGLAGTFWEQFF
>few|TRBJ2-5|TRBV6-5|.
TGTGCCAGCAGTTACTGGGGGACAGAGACCCAGTACTTC
CASSYWGTETQYF
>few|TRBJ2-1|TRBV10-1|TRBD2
TGCGCCAGCAGTGAGAGAGCGGGAGTGGGATACAATGAGCAGTTCTTC
CASSERAGVGYNEQFF
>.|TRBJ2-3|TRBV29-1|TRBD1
TGCAGCGTTGGGGGGACAGGGGGGGCAGATACGCAGTATTTT
CSVGGTGGADTQYF
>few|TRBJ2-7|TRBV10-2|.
TGCGCCAGCAGTGAACTTGGGGATTCCTACGAGCAGTACTTC
CASSELGDSYEQYF
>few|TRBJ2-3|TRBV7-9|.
TGTGCCAGCAGCCCCCGCGTAAGCGGCACAGATACGCAGTATTTT
CASSPRVSGTDTQYF
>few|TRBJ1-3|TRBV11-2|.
TGTGCCAGCAGCTTCTGGGGCCCTGGAAACACCATATATTTT
CASSFWGPGNTIYF
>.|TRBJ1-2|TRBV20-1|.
TGCAGTGCCTCCGGGCAGTTCTATGGCTACACCTTC
CSASGQFYGYTF
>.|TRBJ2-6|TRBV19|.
TGTGCCAGTAGTATTCAGGGACAACCTGGGGCCAACGTCCTGACTTTC
CASSIQGQPGANVLTF